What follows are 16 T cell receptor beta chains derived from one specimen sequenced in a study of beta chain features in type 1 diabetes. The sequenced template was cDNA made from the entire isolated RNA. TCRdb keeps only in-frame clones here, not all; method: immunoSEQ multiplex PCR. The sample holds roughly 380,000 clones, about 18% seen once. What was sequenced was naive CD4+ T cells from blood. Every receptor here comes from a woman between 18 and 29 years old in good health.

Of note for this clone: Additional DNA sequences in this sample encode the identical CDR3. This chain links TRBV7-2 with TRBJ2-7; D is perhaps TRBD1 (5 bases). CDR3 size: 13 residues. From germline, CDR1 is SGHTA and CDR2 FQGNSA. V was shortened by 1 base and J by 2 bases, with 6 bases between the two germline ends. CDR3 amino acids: CASSLVGAYEQYF. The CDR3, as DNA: TGTGCCAGCAGCTTAGTAGGGGCCTACGAGCAGTACTTC.

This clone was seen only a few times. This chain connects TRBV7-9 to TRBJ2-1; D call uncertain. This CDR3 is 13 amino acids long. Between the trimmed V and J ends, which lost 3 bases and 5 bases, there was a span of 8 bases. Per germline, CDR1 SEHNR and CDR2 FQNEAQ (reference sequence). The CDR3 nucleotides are TGTGCCAGCAGCTTGGGCAGAGACAATGAGCAGTTCTTC. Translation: CASSLGRDNEQFF.

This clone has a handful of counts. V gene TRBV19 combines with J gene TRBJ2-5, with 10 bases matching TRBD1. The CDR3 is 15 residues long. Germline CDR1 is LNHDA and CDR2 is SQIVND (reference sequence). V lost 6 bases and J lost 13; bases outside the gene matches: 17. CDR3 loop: CASRLAGTGAFQVYF. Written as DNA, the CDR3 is TGTGCCAGTAGGCTAGCCGGGACAGGGGCATTCCAGGTGTACTTC.

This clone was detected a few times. The CDR3 nucleotides read TGTGCCAGCAGTTTCGGGTGGTGGAACCAAGAGACCCAGTACTTC. Translation gives CASSFGWWNQETQYF. V and J are TRBV28 and TRBJ2-5; D ambiguous. The CDR3 length is 15 residues. CDR1 is MDHEN and CDR2 is SYDVKM in the germline V gene. The V end lost 3 bases, the J end lost 0 bases, and 11 bases lay between the germline ends. The full variable domain, its missing parts supplied by reference TRBV28 and TRBJ2-5, is DVKVTQSSRYLVKRTGEKVFLECVQDMDHENMFWYRQDPGLGLRLIYFSYDVKMKEKGDIPEGYSVSREKKERFSLILESASTNQTSMYLCASSFGWWNQETQYFGPGTRLLVL.

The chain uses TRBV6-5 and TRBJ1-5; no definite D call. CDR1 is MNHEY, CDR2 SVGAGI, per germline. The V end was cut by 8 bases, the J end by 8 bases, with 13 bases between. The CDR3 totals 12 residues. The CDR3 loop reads CASGSRWEPQHF. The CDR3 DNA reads TGTGCCAGCGGTTCTAGATGGGAGCCCCAGCATTTT.

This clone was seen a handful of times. The CDR3 sequence: CASSPGFSGRSDEQFF. As DNA, the CDR3 is TGCGCCAGCAGCCCGGGCTTTAGCGGGAGATCCGATGAGCAGTTCTTC. This sequence joins TRBV5-1 and TRBJ2-1; 9 bases line up with TRBD2. From germline, CDR1 is SGHRS and CDR2 YFSETQ. After removal of 4 bases from V and 8 bases from J, the junction contained 13 bases not matched to a gene. The CDR3 is 16 amino acids.

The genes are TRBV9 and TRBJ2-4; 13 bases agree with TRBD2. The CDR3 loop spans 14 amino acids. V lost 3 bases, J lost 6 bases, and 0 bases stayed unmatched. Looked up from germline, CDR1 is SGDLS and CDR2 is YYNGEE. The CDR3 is CASSGLAGGNIQYF. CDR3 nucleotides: TGTGCCAGCAGCGGACTAGCGGGAGGAAACATTCAGTACTTC.

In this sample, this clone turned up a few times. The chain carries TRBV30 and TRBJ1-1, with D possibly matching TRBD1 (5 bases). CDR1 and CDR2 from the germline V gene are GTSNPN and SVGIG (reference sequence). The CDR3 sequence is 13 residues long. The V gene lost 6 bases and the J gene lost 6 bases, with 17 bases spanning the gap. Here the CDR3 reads CACPMDNGAEAFF. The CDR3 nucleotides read TGTGCCTGTCCAATGGACAACGGCGCTGAAGCTTTCTTT.

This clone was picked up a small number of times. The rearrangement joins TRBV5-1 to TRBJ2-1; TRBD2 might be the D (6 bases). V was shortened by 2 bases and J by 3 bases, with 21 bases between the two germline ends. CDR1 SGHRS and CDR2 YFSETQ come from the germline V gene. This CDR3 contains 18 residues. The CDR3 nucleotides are TGCGCCAGCAGCTTACAAGGGTGGGGGGTTCCGGACTACAATGAGCAGTTCTTC. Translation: CASSLQGWGVPDYNEQFF.

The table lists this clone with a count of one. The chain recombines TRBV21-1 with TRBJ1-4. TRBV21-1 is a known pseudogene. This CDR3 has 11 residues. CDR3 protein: CASSTGVPVFF. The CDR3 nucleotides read TGTGCCAGCAGCACCGGGGTGCCCGTGTTTTTT.

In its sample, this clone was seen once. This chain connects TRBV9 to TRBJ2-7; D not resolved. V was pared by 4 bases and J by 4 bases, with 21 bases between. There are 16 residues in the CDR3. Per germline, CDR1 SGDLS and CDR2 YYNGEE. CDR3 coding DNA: TGTGCCAGCAGCCCCTCCACTCCAGGTAGTTGGTACGAGCAGTACTTC. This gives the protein CASSPSTPGSWYEQYF.

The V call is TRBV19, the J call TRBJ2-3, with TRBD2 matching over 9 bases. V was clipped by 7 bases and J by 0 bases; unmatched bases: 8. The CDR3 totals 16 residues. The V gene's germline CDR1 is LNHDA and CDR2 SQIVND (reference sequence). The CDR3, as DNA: TGTGCCAGTACCGAGACTAGCGGTTATAGCACAGATACGCAGTATTTT. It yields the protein CASTETSGYSTDTQYF.

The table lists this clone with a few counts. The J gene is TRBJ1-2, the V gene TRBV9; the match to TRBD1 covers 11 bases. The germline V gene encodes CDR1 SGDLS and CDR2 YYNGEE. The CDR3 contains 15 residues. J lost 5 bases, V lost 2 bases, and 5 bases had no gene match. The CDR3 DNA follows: TGTGCCAGCAGCGTTGGACAGGGGGCTTTTTATGGCTACACCTTC. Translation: CASSVGQGAFYGYTF.

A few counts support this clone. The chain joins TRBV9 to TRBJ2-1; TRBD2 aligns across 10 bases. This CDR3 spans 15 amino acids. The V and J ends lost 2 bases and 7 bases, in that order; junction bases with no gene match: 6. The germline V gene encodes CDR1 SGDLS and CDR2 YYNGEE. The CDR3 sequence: CASSVASGSQNEQFF. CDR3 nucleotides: TGTGCCAGCAGCGTGGCTAGCGGGAGCCAGAATGAGCAGTTCTTC.

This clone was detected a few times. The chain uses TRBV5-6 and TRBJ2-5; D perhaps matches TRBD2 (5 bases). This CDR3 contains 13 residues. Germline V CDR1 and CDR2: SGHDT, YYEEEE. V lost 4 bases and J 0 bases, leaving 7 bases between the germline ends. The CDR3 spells CASSLGNQETQYF. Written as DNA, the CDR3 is TGTGCCAGCAGCCTCGGGAACCAAGAGACCCAGTACTTC.

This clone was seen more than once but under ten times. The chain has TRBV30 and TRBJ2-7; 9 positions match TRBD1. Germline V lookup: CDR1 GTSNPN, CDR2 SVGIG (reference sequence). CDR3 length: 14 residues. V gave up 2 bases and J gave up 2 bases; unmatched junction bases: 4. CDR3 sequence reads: CAWSLDRGPYEQYF. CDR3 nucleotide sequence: TGTGCCTGGAGTCTGGACAGGGGACCCTACGAGCAGTACTTC.